The 20 T cell receptor beta chains below all came from one sample that was sequenced in a study of T cells of healthy individuals. TCRdb passed the 5' RACE reads through MiXCR, listing each CDR3 protein once. The data contain tens of thousands of distinct CDR3 sequences, about 17% of them singletons. The receptor source for this set is a human donor in good health.

This clonotype appeared a few times. The genes are TRBV7-6 and TRBJ2-7; maybe TRBD2 (6 bases). The CDR3 has 14 residues. Germline loops: CDR1 SGHVS, CDR2 FNYEAQ. The ends were cut back, 5 bases at V and 4 bases at J, with 15 bases in the middle. CDR3 DNA: TGTGCCAGCAGCCCCGGTCGGGGGACTTACGAGCAGTACTTC. Protein product: CASSPGRGTYEQYF.

At least ten counts were recorded for this clonotype. This rearrangement joins TRBV12-3 or TRBV12-4 to TRBJ2-5; 14 bases are shared with TRBD2. This CDR3 spans 16 amino acids. The trim removed 3 bases at V and 4 bases at J, leaving 4 bases unmatched. CDR3 coding DNA: TGTGCCAGCAGTTTGGGACTAGCGGGAGCCTTAGAGACCCAGTACTTC. This encodes CASSLGLAGALETQYF.

This clonotype was seen repeatedly, ten times or more. This chain connects TRBV7-3 to TRBJ2-1, with D possibly being TRBD2 (6 bases). Germline values: CDR1 SGHTA, CDR2 FQGTGA. V was clipped by 5 bases and J by 8 bases, with 16 bases between them. CDR3 length: 14 residues. In nucleotides, the CDR3 is TGTGCCAGCAGCCGATATGGGGCTAGCGATGAGCAGTTCTTC. Protein sequence: CASSRYGASDEQFF.

This chain connects TRBV27 to TRBJ1-6; unclear D gene. V lost 6 bases to trimming and J lost 8 bases, with 8 bases between them. Germline CDR1 reads MNHEY; CDR2 reads SMNVEV (reference sequence). The CDR3 covers 12 residues. The CDR3 DNA is TGTGCCAGCAGCGACGGTTATTCACCCCTCCACTTT. This codes for CASSDGYSPLHF.

The table lists this clonotype with many counts. This chain joins TRBV30 and TRBJ1-4; possibly TRBD1 for D (6 bases). The CDR3 runs 14 residues. CDR1 is GTSNPN and CDR2 is SVGIG in the germline V gene (reference sequence). The ends were cut back, 2 bases at V and 7 bases at J, with 14 bases in the middle. The CDR3 DNA is TGTGCCTGGAGTTCTTCCGGGACATCTGAAAAACTGTTTTTT. Its protein is CAWSSSGTSEKLFF. Full variable domain (missing parts from reference TRBV30 and TRBJ1-4): SQTIHQWPATLVQPVGSPLSLECTVEGTSNPNLYWYRQAAGRGLQLLFYSVGIGQISSEVPQNLSASRPQDRQFILSSKKLLLSDSGFYLCAWSSSGTSEKLFFGSGTQLSVL.

The CDR3 DNA is TGTGCCAGCGGGCAGGGCAGAGCTTTCTTT. This sequence encodes CASGQGRAFF. The chain uses TRBV6-2 or TRBV6-3 and TRBJ1-1, with D perhaps matching TRBD1 (5 bases). The CDR3 length is 10 residues. The V end was cut by 8 bases, the J end by 10 bases, with 11 bases between. Germline lookup yields CDR1 MNHEY and CDR2 SVGEGT.

The chain has TRBV7-9 and TRBJ2-1, with D possibly being TRBD1 or TRBD2 (7 bases each). Germline values: CDR1 SEHNR, CDR2 FQNEAQ (reference sequence). V gave up 5 bases and J gave up 7 bases, with 18 bases separating them. The CDR3 is 15 amino acids. The CDR3 loop is CASSVGTQGGNEQFF. In DNA, the CDR3 is TGTGCCAGCAGCGTCGGAACCCAGGGGGGGAATGAGCAGTTCTTC.

CDR3 nucleotide sequence: TGTGCCAGCAGCTTGGGCGGGTCGGGAGTCGAGACCCAGTACTTC. Encoded protein: CASSLGGSGVETQYF. The chain couples TRBV14 to TRBJ2-5; possible D gene TRBD2, 6 bases. In germline, CDR1 is SGHDN, CDR2 FVKESK. This CDR3 is built from 15 residues. Between the trimmed V and J ends, which lost 5 bases and 5 bases, there was a span of 18 bases.

This clonotype was recorded many times. The V and J genes are TRBV6-5 and TRBJ1-2; the D is unclear. V was shortened by 11 bases and J by 5 bases, with 12 bases between the two germline ends. Germline lookup yields CDR1 MNHEY and CDR2 SVGAGI. This CDR3 region has 11 residues. DNA for the CDR3: TGTGCCGTAGAAGGACTATATGGCTACACCTTC. Its translation is CAVEGLYGYTF.

The chain joins TRBV6-1 to TRBJ2-3; D may be TRBD2 (6 bases). The V end was cut by 1 base, the J end by 2 bases, with 10 bases between. Germline assignment: CDR1 MNHNS and CDR2 SASEGT. CDR3 length equals 15 residues. The CDR3 nucleotides read TGTGCCAGCAGTGAAGTCGGGGGAACCACAGATACGCAGTATTTT. Protein: CASSEVGGTTDTQYF.

V is TRBV2 and J is TRBJ2-7, with 7 bases aligning to TRBD1. Germline assignment: CDR1 SNHLY and CDR2 FYNNEI. The V segment lost 11 bases and the J segment 5 bases; nucleotides outside the gene matches: 9. This CDR3 spans 12 amino acids. CDR3 DNA sequence: TGTGCCTCAACTAGGGGGCGGAACGAGCAGTACTTC. Its protein product is CASTRGRNEQYF.

The rearrangement links TRBV6-5 to TRBJ1-1, with 7 nucleotides matching TRBD1. The CDR3 consists of 15 residues. Looked up from germline, CDR1 is MNHEY and CDR2 is SVGAGI. The V and J ends lost 4 bases and 4 bases, in that order; junction bases with no gene match: 9. Here the CDR3 reads CASSLDRRIGTEAFF. CDR3 bases: TGTGCCAGCAGTTTGGACAGGCGCATCGGCACTGAAGCTTTCTTT.

This chain uses TRBV21-1 with TRBJ2-7. TRBV21-1 is termed a pseudogene. The CDR3 covers 17 residues. The CDR3 protein is CASTSLWDLQSRYEQYF. DNA of the CDR3: TGTGCCAGCACATCATTGTGGGATCTCCAATCTCGCTACGAGCAGTACTTC.

The chain links TRBV12-3 or TRBV12-4 to TRBJ1-5; TRBD1 agrees at 11 bases. V dropped 4 bases and J dropped 5; count of bases not matched to a gene: 7. This CDR3 has 16 residues. The DNA for the CDR3 is TGTGCCAGCAGTTACGGAAGGACAGGGGGCCATCAGCCCCAGCATTTT. This sequence encodes CASSYGRTGGHQPQHF.

The gene calls are TRBV29-1 and TRBJ2-7, with TRBD1 identical over 8 bases. The CDR3 has 13 residues. V dropped 3 bases and J dropped 3; count of bases not matched to a gene: 4. Germline loops: CDR1 SQVTM, CDR2 ANQGSEA. As DNA, the CDR3 is TGCAGCGTTGAGATCGACAGGGGCTACGAGCAGTACTTC. Encoded protein: CSVEIDRGYEQYF.

The chain has TRBV13 and TRBJ2-2, with unresolved D. The CDR3 has 16 amino acids. Trimming took off 1 base at V and 3 bases at J, with 12 bases between the two ends. The V gene's germline CDR1 is PRHDT and CDR2 FYEKMQ (reference sequence). The CDR3 DNA is TGTGCCAGCAGCTTAGCACGGATGCGAGACACCGGGGAGCTGTTTTTT. This sequence encodes CASSLARMRDTGELFF.

This clonotype was observed a handful of times. The chain uses TRBV28 and TRBJ2-7; 7 nucleotides align to TRBD1. The CDR3 totals 15 residues. V trimming: 10 bases; J trimming: 0 bases; junction bases outside the gene matches: 12. CDR1 is MDHEN and CDR2 is SYDVKM in the germline V gene. The CDR3 region is CATLTGANPSYEQYF. The DNA of the CDR3 is TGTGCCACCCTTACAGGGGCCAACCCCTCCTACGAGCAGTACTTC.

This clonotype was detected ten times or more. The rearrangement joins TRBV9 to TRBJ2-1; D uncertain. The V end was cut by 0 bases, the J end by 2 bases, with 9 bases between. The CDR3 length is 15 residues. CDR1 is SGDLS and CDR2 is YYNGEE in the germline V gene. The CDR3 loop is CASSVGPAPYNEQFF. CDR3 sequence (DNA): TGTGCCAGCAGCGTAGGTCCAGCCCCCTACAATGAGCAGTTCTTC.

The V call is TRBV7-3, the J call TRBJ2-7; D is perhaps TRBD1 (5 bases). Between the trimmed V and J ends, which lost 1 base and 6 bases, there was a span of 10 bases. In germline, CDR1 is SGHTA, CDR2 FQGTGA. The CDR3 has 13 residues. The CDR3 loop reads CASSLSRRGEQYF. The DNA of the CDR3 is TGTGCCAGCAGCTTAAGTCGAAGGGGCGAGCAGTACTTC.

The rearrangement uses TRBV13 and TRBJ2-5; D is tentatively TRBD1 or TRBD2 (5 bases each). The CDR3 consists of 13 residues. From germline, CDR1 is PRHDT and CDR2 FYEKMQ (reference sequence). V lost 4 bases and J lost 3, with 9 bases in between. Here the CDR3 DNA reads TGTGCCAGCAGCTCCAGAGGGGAAGAGACCCAGTACTTC. This encodes CASSSRGEETQYF.